Listed below are T cell receptor beta chains from one sample, sequenced in a study of beta chain features in type 1 diabetes. Here immunoSEQ multiplex PCR was the method, and the copy in TCRdb shows in-frame clones only, minus some. The table includes around 99,000 clones, almost 40% detected once. Sequencing input: stem cell memory CD4+ T cells from blood. All receptors derive from a young woman in good health. Both conserved end residues are part of each CDR3. The D gene is left open where the match is weak. For some rows the clone size is stated as once, few or many, or as a class when expanded; others skip it.

cdr3_aa: CASSLSGAPSYEQYF
cdr3_nt: TGTGCCAGCAGCTTATCAGGGGCCCCATCCTACGAGCAGTACTTC
v_call: TRBV11-1
clone_size: few
d_call: NA
j_call: TRBJ2-7

cdr3_aa: CASSSPPANYGYTF
cdr3_nt: TGTGCCAGCAGCTCGCCCCCGGCTAACTATGGCTACACCTTC
v_call: TRBV7-9
clone_size: NA
d_call: NA
j_call: TRBJ1-2

cdr3_aa: CASSQAGPWDTQYF
cdr3_nt: TGCGCCAGCAGCCAAGCCGGTCCTTGGGATACGCAGTATTTT
v_call: TRBV4-1
clone_size: NA
d_call: NA
j_call: TRBJ2-3

cdr3_aa: CASSLQGSEKLFF
cdr3_nt: TGTGCCAGCAGTTTACAGGGAAGTGAAAAACTGTTTTTT
v_call: TRBV27
clone_size: few
d_call: NA
j_call: TRBJ1-4

cdr3_aa: CASSSGSSGDEQYF
cdr3_nt: TGTGCCAGCAGTAGCGGGAGTAGTGGCGACGAGCAGTACTTC
v_call: TRBV6-5
clone_size: NA
d_call: TRBD2
j_call: TRBJ2-7

cdr3_aa: CASSPWGGQGAYEQYF
cdr3_nt: TGTGCCAGCAGCCCCTGGGGGGGACAGGGGGCCTACGAGCAGTACTTC
v_call: TRBV7-6
clone_size: NA
d_call: TRBD1
j_call: TRBJ2-7

cdr3_aa: CASSKSRTSGLGELFF
cdr3_nt: TGTGCCAGCAGCAAGTCGAGGACTAGCGGCTTGGGGGAGCTGTTTTTT
v_call: TRBV7-8
clone_size: NA
d_call: TRBD2
j_call: TRBJ2-2

cdr3_aa: CASSWTGSGNTIYF
cdr3_nt: TGTGCCAGCAGTTGGACAGGCTCTGGAAACACCATATATTTT
v_call: TRBV28
clone_size: NA
d_call: TRBD1
j_call: TRBJ1-3

cdr3_aa: CASSLPPGQGIPGYTF
cdr3_nt: TGTGCCAGCAGCTTACCCCCGGGACAGGGGATACCTGGCTACACCTTC
v_call: TRBV28
clone_size: NA
d_call: TRBD1
j_call: TRBJ1-2

cdr3_aa: CASSLTPATNEKLFF
cdr3_nt: TGCGCCAGCAGCTTGACTCCCGCAACTAATGAAAAACTGTTTTTT
v_call: TRBV5-1
clone_size: NA
d_call: NA
j_call: TRBJ1-4